This T cell receptor beta chain was sequenced during a study of shared clonotypes between healthy human individuals. On the study more broadly: A donor's plate count was three for CD4 naive and three for CD4 memory; CD8 naive had two and CD8 memory one.

A deep-level run was used for the assay. The data were produced by immunoSEQ multiplex PCR, yet TCRdb's version contains in-frame clones alone and is incomplete. The table shows 950,000 to 1,300,000 clones, with roughly 80% occurring only once. This clone occurred a few times. Trimming took 3 bases from V and 4 from J, leaving 12 bases between them. Germline V lookup: CDR1 MNHNS, CDR2 SASEGT. This CDR3 is built from 15 residues. This sequence originates from a young man in good health. Source material: memory CD4+ T cells sorted from blood. Stated subset: CD45RA-negative fraction. The rearrangement links TRBV6-1 to TRBJ2-2, with D perhaps matching TRBD1 (6 bases). DNA for the CDR3: TGTGCCAGCAGTGATGGGGGCGCAATCACCGGGGAGCTGTTTTTT. Its protein product is CASSDGGAITGELFF.